Following are 22 T cell receptor beta chains from one sample sequenced in a study of monozygotic twins with inflammatory bowel disease (dated by TCRdb to about 2019). The method was 5' RACE. The sample was run on an Illumina HiSeq 2500. After the reads were reprocessed by TCRdb, one entry was made per CDR3 protein sequence, with no DNA. The table kept for this sample lists roughly 320,000 distinct CDR3 sequences. Jointly, the top ten make up approximately 5.4% of the sample. Specimen: blood. Receptors originate from a human donor with ulcerative colitis or Crohn's disease, or a healthy co-twin of an affected twin (not recorded which).

The chain combines TRBV5-1 with TRBJ2-7. Looked up from germline, CDR1 is SGHRS and CDR2 is YFSETQ. The CDR3 spans 14 residues. The CDR3 spells CASSPTTVGYEQYF.

The rearrangement links TRBV4-3 to TRBJ1-2. Germline loops: CDR1 LGHNA, CDR2 YSLEER. The CDR3 totals 12 residues. CDR3: CASSQGLYGYTF.

The chain recombines TRBV30 with TRBJ1-6; checking the TCRdb D call of TRBD1 is not possible without DNA. The V gene's germline CDR1 is GTSNPN and CDR2 SVGIG (reference sequence). This CDR3 comprises 16 residues. The CDR3 is CAWSAPTGVGNSPLHF.

The chain couples TRBV9 to TRBJ2-1; TCRdb's D call, TRBD2, is unchecked because there is no DNA. The CDR3 sequence is 21 residues long. In germline, CDR1 is SGDLS, CDR2 YYNGEE. CDR3 protein: CASSASGYWSGRSQMYNEQFF.

The chain carries TRBV6-2 or TRBV6-3 and TRBJ1-2; with no DNA, the TCRdb D assignment of TRBD1 cannot be verified. The CDR3 runs to 18 residues. Germline values: CDR1 MNHEY, CDR2 SVGEGT. The CDR3 region is CASSYSDRSGGGTYGYTF.

The J gene is TRBJ2-7, the V gene TRBV7-9; TCRdb indicates TRBD2, and absent DNA this call remains unverified. CDR3 length: 15 residues. Looked up from germline, CDR1 is SEHNR and CDR2 is FQNEAQ (reference sequence). CDR3 in amino acids: CASSLPLELEYEQYF.

The V gene is TRBV6-1, the J gene TRBJ2-7; TCRdb proposes TRBD1, but this gene call is untestable without DNA. This CDR3 is 16 amino acids long. Germline lookup yields CDR1 MNHNS and CDR2 SASEGT. The CDR3 loop reads CASSDYHRDGSYEQYF.

This sequence joins TRBV20-1 and TRBJ2-5; there is no DNA to check the TCRdb D call of TRBD2. There are 19 residues in the CDR3. Germline V gene data show CDR1 as DFQATT and CDR2 as SNEGSKA (reference sequence). The CDR3 region is CSARDRGTSGTRGAETQYF.

This rearrangement joins TRBV21-1 to TRBJ2-3. TRBV21-1 is shown as a pseudogene. The CDR3 sequence is 15 residues long. The CDR3 loop reads CASSKFGQYTDTQYF.

This rearrangement joins TRBV20-1 to TRBJ1-1; TCRdb picks TRBD1, but there is no DNA to check that call. The germline gives CDR1 DFQATT, CDR2 SNEGSKA (reference sequence). The CDR3 has 13 amino acids. CDR3 amino acids: CSASGGENTEAFF.

This chain links TRBV6-1 with TRBJ1-3. Per germline, CDR1 MNHNS and CDR2 SASEGT. The CDR3 is 14 residues long. The CDR3 sequence is CASSALSGGNTIYF.

This sequence joins TRBV25-1 and TRBJ2-3; TCRdb's D gene call, TRBD1, goes unchecked for lack of DNA. The CDR3 has 17 residues. Germline CDR1 is MGHDK and CDR2 is SYGVNS. This chain's CDR3 is CASSDHSAGAHTDTQYF.

V is TRBV7-9 and J is TRBJ2-5; TCRdb proposes TRBD1, but this gene call is untestable without DNA. Germline CDR1 is SEHNR and CDR2 is FQNEAQ (reference sequence). The CDR3 has 13 amino acids. The CDR3: CASSGDRGKTQYF. Variable domain in full (rest from reference TRBV7-9 and TRBJ2-5): DTGVSQNPRHKITKRGQNVTFRCDPISEHNRLYWYRQTLGQGPEFLTYFQNEAQLEKSRLLSDRFSAERPKGSFSTLEIQRTEQGDSAMYLCASSGDRGKTQYFGPGTRLLVL.

V gene TRBV20-1 combines with J gene TRBJ1-2; TCRdb reports TRBD1, a call that lacks DNA to check it against. Germline V gene sequence: CDR1 DFQATT, CDR2 SNEGSKA (reference sequence). The CDR3 totals 14 residues. The CDR3 loop is CSARDPGQGYGYTF.

J is TRBJ2-4 and V is TRBV7-2; no DNA is available, so the TRBD2 call from TCRdb remains unchecked. CDR3 length: 17 amino acids. CDR1 and CDR2 (germline): SGHTA, FQGNSA. CDR3 loop: CASSSWSSGGAKNIQYF.

The J gene is TRBJ2-7, the V gene TRBV6-5; the D call from TCRdb, TRBD1, cannot be confirmed without DNA. This CDR3 has 15 residues. The germline V gene encodes CDR1 MNHEY and CDR2 SVGAGI. CDR3 residues: CASSSRNRGHYEQYF.

This chain connects TRBV27 to TRBJ2-3; TCRdb calls TRBD2, which cannot be checked without DNA. This CDR3 contains 16 residues. Germline V CDR1 and CDR2: MNHEY, SMNVEV (reference sequence). CDR3 protein: CASSLFSGTFTDTQYF.

The chain is built from TRBV7-2 and TRBJ2-5; absent DNA, TCRdb's TRBD2 call cannot be checked. Per the germline V gene, CDR1 is SGHTA and CDR2 is FQGNSA. The CDR3 consists of 16 residues. The CDR3 protein is CASSLGGLAGVETQYF.

This sequence joins TRBV3-1 and TRBJ2-1. Germline assignment: CDR1 LGHDT and CDR2 YNNKEL (reference sequence). CDR3 size: 14 residues. This CDR3 reads CASSQEMSYNEQFF.

The genes are TRBV11-1 and TRBJ2-1. Germline CDR1 and CDR2: SGHAT and FQDESV (reference sequence). The CDR3 contains 18 residues. The CDR3 spells CASSLRTSGWGLFNEQFF.

The chain joins TRBV5-1 to TRBJ1-1; without DNA, the TCRdb call of TRBD1 cannot be checked. Germline-derived CDR1 and CDR2 are SGHRS and YFSETQ. This CDR3 region has 17 residues. Here the CDR3 reads CASSKQGALNLDTEAFF.

V is TRBV27 and J is TRBJ2-7; TCRdb's D call of TRBD2 is untestable without DNA. CDR1 and CDR2 (germline): MNHEY, SMNVEV (reference sequence). The CDR3 has 13 residues. The CDR3 loop is CASSSTAGTKQYF.